The clone carrying this TCR beta chain was detected a few times. Cells sorted as Tregs were CD4+, CD25+ and CD127-/low. One entry per CDR3 protein results from TCRdb running MiXCR on the 5' RACE reads. The sample lists approximately 50,000 distinct CDR3 sequences, more than 20% seen once, with roughly 3.5% in the top ten. The CDR3 is 13 residues long. Per germline, CDR1 SNHLY and CDR2 FYNNEI. V was clipped by 6 bases and J by 5 bases; unmatched bases: 2. V gene TRBV2 combines with J gene TRBJ2-2, with 8 bases fitting TRBD1. Source material: tumor-infiltrating Tregs sorted from the breast tumor. The sequence was collected from a female donor with breast cancer. Here the CDR3 DNA reads TGTGCCAGCAGAGACAGGGGAACCGGGGAGCTGTTTTTT. Amino acids: CASRDRGTGELFF. Full variable domain (missing parts from reference TRBV2 and TRBJ2-2): EPEVTQTPSHQVTQMGQEVILRCVPISNHLYFYWYRQILGQKVEFLVSFYNNEISEKSEIFDDQFSVERPDGSNFTLKIRSTKLEDSAMYFCASRDRGTGELFFGEGSRLTVL.